This entry lists 23 T cell receptor beta chains sequenced from one sample in a study of shared clonotypes between healthy human individuals. Method: immunoSEQ multiplex PCR; TCRdb's copy keeps in-frame clones and lacks some. The sample shows 2.3 million or so clones, over 90% of them seen only once. The sequencing input was naive CD4+ T cells from PBMCs. Subset described: CD45RA+ positively selected. These receptors were collected from a man aged 18 to 30 in good health. Some clones in this sample may be carry-over from other donors' samples.

The chain employs TRBV5-8 and TRBJ2-7; D remains ambiguous. Per germline, CDR1 SGHTS and CDR2 YDEGEE. This CDR3 comprises 17 residues. The ends were cut back, 5 bases at V and 7 bases at J, with 28 bases in the middle. CDR3 sequence: CASSNTRRTGFFWEQYF. For the CDR3, the DNA is TGTGCCAGCAGTAACACCCGGCGTACTGGGTTTTTCTGGGAGCAGTACTTC.

The gene calls are TRBV7-3 and TRBJ2-4; D may be TRBD1 (6 bases). Germline V gives CDR1 SGHTA, CDR2 FQGTGA. The CDR3 runs 17 residues. V was cut by 5 bases and J by 0 bases, with 17 bases left in between. The CDR3: CASSVGPLQGAKNIQYF. The DNA for the CDR3 is TGTGCCAGCAGCGTGGGACCTCTACAGGGAGCCAAAAACATTCAGTACTTC.

The V call is TRBV5-1, the J call TRBJ1-4; 10 nucleotides align to TRBD1. The CDR3 length is 16 residues. The germline V gene encodes CDR1 SGHRS and CDR2 YFSETQ. Germline trimming cut 4 bases from V and 7 bases from J; bases unmatched to any gene: 10. This CDR3 reads CASSVGTGETVEKLFF. The CDR3 DNA sequence: TGCGCCAGCAGCGTCGGGACAGGGGAGACAGTTGAAAAACTGTTTTTT.

The chain uses TRBV4-3 and TRBJ1-2; a possible D gene is TRBD1 (5 bases). The CDR3 covers 15 residues. Trimming removed 0 bases from V and 3 bases from J, with 11 bases in between. Germline assignment: CDR1 LGHNA and CDR2 YSLEER. The CDR3 protein is CASSQDLGVYYGYTF. The CDR3, as DNA: TGCGCCAGCAGCCAAGATCTGGGGGTTTACTATGGCTACACCTTC.

The V and J genes are TRBV11-2 and TRBJ1-4, with D possibly being TRBD1 (6 bases). The germline gives CDR1 SGHAT, CDR2 FQNNGV. V lost 1 base and J lost 8, with 14 bases in between. The CDR3 has 15 amino acids. CDR3 in DNA: TGTGCCAGCAGCTTAGTTGGGGGCGTAGGAGAAAAACTGTTTTTT. This codes for CASSLVGGVGEKLFF.

About this clone: Within the sample, other DNA sequences also encode this same CDR3. The chain couples TRBV9 to TRBJ2-5; possibly TRBD2 for D (6 bases). CDR1 is SGDLS and CDR2 is YYNGEE in the germline V gene. The CDR3 runs to 14 residues. V dropped 0 bases and J dropped 2 bases, with 8 bases sitting between them. The CDR3, as DNA: TGTGCCAGCAGCGTAGTGGCGGGGCAAGAGACCCAGTACTTC. Translation: CASSVVAGQETQYF. Full variable domain (remainder filled in from reference TRBV9 and TRBJ2-5): DSGVTQTPKHLITATGQRVTLRCSPRSGDLSVYWYQQSLDQGLQFLIQYYNGEERAKGNILERFSAQQFPDLHSELNLSSLELGDSALYFCASSVVAGQETQYFGPGTRLLVL.

This sequence joins TRBV5-6 and TRBJ2-5; D unresolved. CDR1 is SGHDT, CDR2 YYEEEE, per germline. The CDR3 is 14 amino acids. The germline V and J ends were trimmed by 4 bases and 4 bases, with 14 bases remaining between them. Here the CDR3 reads CASSAPHGRETQYF. CDR3 nucleotides: TGTGCCAGCAGCGCCCCCCATGGTCGAGAGACCCAGTACTTC.

CDR3 loop: CASSPRLLTNNEQFF. CDR3 nucleotides: TGTGCCAGCAGCCCCCGACTCCTAACTAACAATGAGCAGTTCTTC. This chain connects TRBV4-2 to TRBJ2-1, with no clear D. The CDR3 runs 15 residues. V was shortened by 4 bases and J by 5 bases, with 15 bases between the two germline ends. The germline V gene encodes CDR1 LGHNA and CDR2 YNFKEQ.

The sample holds one count of this clone. The DNA for the CDR3 is TGCGCCAGCAGCTTGGCCGAGAGTGGCGGGAACACCATATATTTT. Its protein is CASSLAESGGNTIYF. This chain joins TRBV5-1 and TRBJ1-3; D is unclear. The germline V gene encodes CDR1 SGHRS and CDR2 YFSETQ. The CDR3 loop spans 15 amino acids. The V and J ends lost 0 bases and 7 bases respectively, with 14 bases between them.

Comments on this clone: This CDR3 is also generated by other DNA sequences in the sample. The J gene is TRBJ2-2, the V gene TRBV18, with a possible D match to TRBD1 (6 bases). V shed 3 bases and J shed 0 bases, with 8 bases lying between them. CDR1 KGHSH and CDR2 LQKENI come from the germline V gene. This CDR3 is built from 15 residues. The CDR3 DNA reads TGTGCCAGCTCACCGCGACAGGCGAACACCGGGGAGCTGTTTTTT. Its protein product is CASSPRQANTGELFF.

The V gene is TRBV28, the J gene TRBJ2-7, with a possible D match to TRBD1 (6 bases). There are 13 residues in the CDR3. Germline V gene data show CDR1 as MDHEN and CDR2 as SYDVKM. V lost 6 bases and J 9 bases, leaving 18 bases between the germline ends. The CDR3: CASRPTTGSGQYF. DNA for the CDR3: TGTGCCAGCAGGCCTACTACAGGGTCGGGGCAGTACTTC.

The chain recombines TRBV2 with TRBJ1-4; weak D call: TRBD1 (5 bases). There are 15 residues in the CDR3. Germline-derived CDR1 and CDR2 are SNHLY and FYNNEI. Trimming cost V 4 bases and J 4 bases, with 13 bases left between them. Here the CDR3 reads CASSARDGRNEKLFF. CDR3 nucleotides: TGTGCCAGCAGTGCGCGGGACGGTCGTAATGAAAAACTGTTTTTT. The entire variable domain, with the rest obtained from reference TRBV2 and TRBJ1-4, is as follows: EPEVTQTPSHQVTQMGQEVILRCVPISNHLYFYWYRQILGQKVEFLVSFYNNEISEKSEIFDDQFSVERPDGSNFTLKIRSTKLEDSAMYFCASSARDGRNEKLFFGSGTQLSVL.

In nucleotides, the CDR3 is TGTGCCAGCAGCCCCCGGGGGCGAGTGACGGAGCAGTTCTTC. It encodes CASSPRGRVTEQFF. The chain joins TRBV9 to TRBJ2-1, with D possibly called TRBD1 or TRBD2 (6 bases each). With 4 bases removed from V and 10 bases from J, the gap between germline ends came to 18 bases. Germline assignment: CDR1 SGDLS and CDR2 YYNGEE. The CDR3 contains 14 residues.

The chain employs TRBV10-3 and TRBJ1-4, with a weak D call TRBD1 (5 bases). CDR1 is ENHRY, CDR2 SYGVKD, per germline. V was pared by 0 bases and J by 0 bases, with 5 bases between. The CDR3 is 15 residues long. This CDR3 is CAISESTATNEKLFF. In DNA, the CDR3 is TGTGCCATCAGTGAGTCGACAGCAACTAATGAAAAACTGTTTTTT.

This clone showed up just once. The chain uses TRBV5-1 and TRBJ2-7, with no clear D. The V end was cut by 1 base, the J end by 2 bases, with 7 bases between. The CDR3 has 13 amino acids. CDR1 SGHRS and CDR2 YFSETQ come from the germline V gene. The CDR3 DNA sequence: TGCGCCAGCAGCTTGCCGCAGACCTACGAGCAGTACTTC. Translated: CASSLPQTYEQYF.

V gene TRBV7-9 combines with J gene TRBJ2-7, with 8 bases aligning to TRBD1. The CDR3 has 14 residues. Germline CDR1 SEHNR, CDR2 FQNEAQ (reference sequence). Trimming cost V 4 bases and J 5 bases; bases outside gene matches: 7. CDR3 nucleotide sequence: TGTGCCAGCAGCTGGACAGGGTTTACCGACGAGCAGTACTTC. Protein sequence: CASSWTGFTDEQYF.

The CDR3 DNA sequence: TGTGCCATCGGGAGCAGGGAGTCGTCTGGCTACACCTTC. Translating gives CAIGSRESSGYTF. This chain uses TRBV10-3 with TRBJ1-2; D is possibly TRBD1 (5 bases). V lost 8 bases and J 7 bases, leaving 17 bases between the germline ends. The germline gives CDR1 ENHRY, CDR2 SYGVKD. This CDR3 is 13 amino acids long.

The chain combines TRBV5-4 with TRBJ2-3, with 8 nucleotides matching TRBD2. CDR1 SGHNT and CDR2 YYREEE come from the germline V gene (reference sequence). V lost 4 bases to trimming and J lost 4 bases; unmatched junction nucleotides: 11. This CDR3 is built from 16 residues. The CDR3 reads CASSNLGGRPPDTQYF. CDR3 DNA sequence: TGTGCCAGCAGCAACCTGGGCGGGAGGCCGCCAGATACGCAGTATTTT.

The chain carries TRBV18 and TRBJ1-5, with D maybe TRBD1 (6 bases). The CDR3 extends over 17 amino acids. V was trimmed by 2 bases and J by 2 bases, leaving 16 bases between them. CDR1 and CDR2 from the germline V gene are KGHSH and LQKENI. This chain's CDR3 is CASSPLATGLGNQPQHF. CDR3 sequence (DNA): TGTGCCAGCTCACCATTAGCCACAGGGCTTGGCAATCAGCCCCAGCATTTT.

V and J are TRBV7-2 and TRBJ1-4, with D unresolved. The length of the CDR3 is 16 residues. Germline V gives CDR1 SGHTA, CDR2 FQGNSA. Trimming removed 3 bases at V and 0 bases at J, with 11 bases between. The chain's CDR3 is CASSLVSDATNEKLFF. In DNA form, the CDR3 reads TGTGCCAGCAGCTTGGTTTCTGATGCAACTAATGAAAAACTGTTTTTT. Looking up the rest from reference TRBV7-2 and TRBJ1-4 gives the full variable domain: GAGVSQSPSNKVTEKGKDVELRCDPISGHTALYWYRQSLGQGLEFLIYFQGNSAPDKSGLPSDRFSAERTGGSVSTLTIQRTQQEDSAVYLCASSLVSDATNEKLFFGSGTQLSVL.

The J gene is TRBJ2-3, the V gene TRBV6-5; a weak D match, TRBD1 (6 bases). Trimming shortened V by 6 bases and J by 2 bases, and 12 bases separated the two germline ends. Germline V gives CDR1 MNHEY, CDR2 SVGAGI. The CDR3 extends over 14 amino acids. This CDR3 is CASSDRSPTDTQYF. The CDR3 DNA reads as TGTGCCAGCAGCGACAGGAGCCCCACAGATACGCAGTATTTT.

Comments on this clone: This CDR3 is also generated by other DNA sequences in the sample. This rearrangement joins TRBV6-5 to TRBJ2-1; TRBD2 matches 13 bases. The germline V gene encodes CDR1 MNHEY and CDR2 SVGAGI. Trimming took 6 bases from V and 8 from J; bases not matched to a gene: 4. This CDR3 spans 14 amino acids. The CDR3 loop is CASSRLAGGYEQFF. In DNA form, the CDR3 reads TGTGCCAGCAGCCGACTAGCGGGGGGCTATGAGCAGTTCTTC.

Here the CDR3 reads CASNPSGSDYEQYF. The CDR3 bases are TGTGCCAGCAACCCTAGCGGGAGTGACTACGAGCAGTACTTC. V gene TRBV6-5 combines with J gene TRBJ2-7; 10 bases fit TRBD2. The CDR3 loop spans 14 amino acids. The ends lost 7 bases at V and 3 bases at J; junction bases unmatched: 6. CDR1 and CDR2 (germline): MNHEY, SVGAGI.